This T cell receptor (beta chain) was sequenced during a study of T cell repertoires in cytomegalovirus infection. Study-level results: The study found HLA-C-restricted CMV-specific TCR beta clonotypes dominating the ex vivo response.

There are 13 residues in the CDR3. The germline CDR1 and CDR2 sequences are DFQATT and SNEGSKA (reference sequence). Worth noting for this clonotype: Its antigen is undetermined. One base away lies a much larger clone, so this may be a sequencing read error.

TCRdb processed the reads anew with MiXCR; each CDR3 protein has one entry. The sample contains about 300,000 distinct CDR3 sequences, about 9.2% of which appear only once. The V gene is TRBV20-1, the J gene TRBJ1-2; 7 nucleotides line up with TRBD1. This receptor was identified in a human donor in good health (CMV status not recorded). Some clones in this sample may be carry-over from other donors' samples. The sample consisted of PBMCs. The CDR3 loop is CGAERGLGYGYTF. CDR3 sequence (DNA): TGCGGTGCGGAGAGGGGGCTGGGCTATGGCTACACCTTC.